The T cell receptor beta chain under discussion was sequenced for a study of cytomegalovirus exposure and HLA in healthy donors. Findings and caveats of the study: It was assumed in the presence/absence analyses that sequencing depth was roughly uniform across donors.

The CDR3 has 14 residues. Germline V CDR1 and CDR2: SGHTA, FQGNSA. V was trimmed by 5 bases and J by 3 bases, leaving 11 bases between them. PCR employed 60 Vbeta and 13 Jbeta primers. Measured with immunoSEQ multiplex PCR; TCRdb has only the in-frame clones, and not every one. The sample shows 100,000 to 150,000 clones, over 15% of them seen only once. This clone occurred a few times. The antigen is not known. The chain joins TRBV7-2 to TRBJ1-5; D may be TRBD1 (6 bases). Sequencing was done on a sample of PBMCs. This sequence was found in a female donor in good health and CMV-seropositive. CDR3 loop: CASSRQADNQPQHF. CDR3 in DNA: TGTGCCAGCAGCCGACAGGCTGACAATCAGCCCCAGCATTTT.